These T cell receptor beta chains were read from a single sample in a study of T cell responses to AZD1222 COVID-19 vaccine. Assay used: immunoSEQ multiplex PCR; TCRdb lists only in-frame clones, some missing. Among 130,000 to 150,000 clones, 70% to 90% were seen once, and the ten largest hold about 15%. The sequencing here drew on peripheral blood, taken on day 0 of AZD1222 vaccination. These receptor sequences come from an adult in good health. Each CDR3 is given with its conserved first and last residue.

length: 16
V: TRBV6-6
J: TRBJ1-5
CDR3: CASSYGGGASNQPQHF

length: 13
V: TRBV27
J: TRBJ1-2
CDR3: CASSVRGGYGYTF

length: 17
V: TRBV3-1/TRBV3-2
J: TRBJ2-2
CDR3: CASSQDRETGNTGELFF

length: 21
V: TRBV28
J: TRBJ1-6
CDR3: CASSSPGGSRAALPYNSPLHF

length: 12
V: TRBV9
J: TRBJ2-7
CDR3: CASQGSGYEQYF

length: 14
V: TRBV2
J: TRBJ1-2
CDR3: CASSVQGLNYGYTF

length: 13
V: TRBV6-5
J: TRBJ2-7
CDR3: CAAFQQGQYEQYF

length: 17
V: TRBV14
J: TRBJ2-1
CDR3: CASSQAFTSQSLNEQFF

length: 10
V: TRBV24-1
J: TRBJ2-7
CDR3: CATSRNEQYF

length: 12
V: TRBV3-1/TRBV3-2
J: TRBJ1-2
CDR3: CASSLHTGGYTF

length: 15
V: TRBV3-1/TRBV3-2
J: TRBJ2-5
CDR3: CASSHLRGVQETQYF

length: 19
V: TRBV3-1/TRBV3-2
J: TRBJ1-3
CDR3: CASSQEGPPTGARGNTIYF

length: 14
V: TRBV20-1
J: TRBJ1-1
CDR3: CSASRQGMNTEAFF

length: 17
V: TRBV24-1
J: TRBJ2-1
CDR3: CATSDSGTSGGYNEQFF

length: 14
V: TRBV5-1
J: TRBJ1-4
CDR3: CASSFRGGNEKLFF

length: 12
V: TRBV18
J: TRBJ1-1
CDR3: CASSPRQGGAFF

length: 15
V: TRBV30
J: TRBJ1-2
CDR3: CAWSFWTGGYYGYTF

length: 17
V: TRBV28
J: TRBJ1-5
CDR3: CASSPPNRGYSNQPQHF

length: 14
V: TRBV19
J: TRBJ1-5
CDR3: CASNNRVRNQPQHF

length: 16
V: TRBV7-3
J: TRBJ2-2
CDR3: CASSLSGTTRTGELFF

length: 15
V: TRBV6-5
J: TRBJ1-2
CDR3: CASSYSSGGPRGYTF

length: 16
V: TRBV18
J: TRBJ1-5
CDR3: CASSPPGQGGFQPQHF

length: 14
V: TRBV11-2
J: TRBJ2-1
CDR3: CASKRDRGANEQFF

length: 15
V: TRBV6-5
J: TRBJ1-4
CDR3: CASRETGGRDEKLFF

length: 16
V: TRBV3-1/TRBV3-2
J: TRBJ2-3
CDR3: CASSQRGAGGTDTQYF

length: 15
V: TRBV15
J: TRBJ2-1
CDR3: CATSRQASSYNEQFF

length: 15
V: TRBV18
J: TRBJ1-1
CDR3: CASSLNRGWGTEAFF

length: 15
V: TRBV29-1
J: TRBJ1-4
CDR3: CSEPTPGGTNEKLFF

length: 15
V: TRBV7-3
J: TRBJ2-1
CDR3: CASSPRQGGNNEQFF

length: 14
V: TRBV7-2
J: TRBJ1-6
CDR3: CASSLSSYNSPLHF

length: 15
V: TRBV7-2
J: TRBJ2-7
CDR3: CASSLGAGAGYEQYF

length: 16
V: TRBV3-1/TRBV3-2
J: TRBJ2-7
CDR3: CASSQDYRGTELEQYF

length: 12
V: TRBV11-2
J: TRBJ1-1
CDR3: CASSPEVTEAFF

length: 12
V: TRBV6-5
J: TRBJ2-1
CDR3: CASSSAAREQFF

length: 16
V: TRBV7-8
J: TRBJ1-5
CDR3: CASSSRAPGLGQPQHF

length: 14
V: TRBV5-1
J: TRBJ2-7
CDR3: CASSLTWSSYEQYF

length: 12
V: TRBV2
J: TRBJ1-1
CDR3: CAVLGQGRGAFF

length: 16
V: TRBV24-1
J: TRBJ2-2
CDR3: CATSGGTGGMVGELFF

length: 13
V: TRBV25-1
J: TRBJ2-7
CDR3: CATHADRSYEQYF

length: 15
V: TRBV2
J: TRBJ1-6
CDR3: CASRLTRAYNSPLHF

length: 18
V: TRBV19
J: TRBJ2-1
CDR3: CASSLGTSGGSSYNEQFF

length: 15
V: TRBV5-4
J: TRBJ2-1
CDR3: CASSSTARSYNEQFF

length: 14
V: TRBV9
J: TRBJ1-5
CDR3: CASSRGQGFRPQHF

length: 17
V: TRBV5-1
J: TRBJ1-6
CDR3: CASSWFDVSSYNSPLHF

length: 15
V: TRBV5-4
J: TRBJ2-7
CDR3: CASSLGSGFYYEQYF

length: 15
V: TRBV7-2
J: TRBJ2-7
CDR3: CASSLSPQRGYEQYF

length: 16
V: TRBV19
J: TRBJ1-3
CDR3: CASSSGTGIEGNTIYF

length: 16
V: TRBV7-9
J: TRBJ2-7
CDR3: CASSYYGQGARNEQYF

length: 12
V: TRBV7-3
J: TRBJ2-2
CDR3: CASSRDTGELFF

length: 16
V: TRBV6-6
J: TRBJ1-2
CDR3: CASSYSGQVGGYGYTF

length: 14
V: TRBV7-9
J: TRBJ2-5
CDR3: CASSLGTGRETQYF

length: 17
V: TRBV7-9
J: TRBJ1-1
CDR3: CASSLGPLGRSITEAFF

length: 15
V: TRBV18
J: TRBJ1-2
CDR3: CASSPTLDRSGGYTF